This T cell receptor beta chain stems from a study of blood T cells in healthy people across ages. The CDR3 has 15 amino acids. V dropped 0 bases and J dropped 6 bases, with 14 bases sitting between them. In germline, CDR1 is MNHNY, CDR2 SVGAGI (reference sequence). The authors ran a second PCR of about 6 to 12 cycles using a sample-barcoded 5' primer and a J-beta primer mix. All cDNA molecules were each tagged by a template-switch adaptor with 12 random nucleotides. Each CDR3 protein is one row after TCRdb ran MiXCR on the 5' RACE reads. Among about 1.5 million distinct CDR3 sequences listed, about 40% were seen once. Extraction yielded at least 5.5 micrograms of total RNA per sample.

This TCR derives from a woman between 18 and 29 years old in good health. This chain links TRBV6-6 with TRBJ1-2; D unclear. The material sequenced was blood. The CDR3 DNA reads as TGTGCCAGCAGTTACTCGCCAGAGACAAATAATGGCTACACCTTC. It yields the protein CASSYSPETNNGYTF.